Each of the 20 T cell receptor beta chains below was sequenced from the same sample in a study of cytomegalovirus exposure and HLA in healthy donors. 13 Jbeta primers and 60 Vbeta primers were used for the PCR. The table came from immunoSEQ multiplex PCR; TCRdb's copy has only in-frame clones and leaves some out. This sample has around 37,000 clones, with approximately 79% found just once. Sequences were obtained from PBMCs. Receptor source: a woman under 30 in good health and CMV-seropositive.

The gene calls are TRBV20-1 and TRBJ2-3, with TRBD2 matching 9 bases. From germline, CDR1 is DFQATT and CDR2 SNEGSKA (reference sequence). The CDR3 spans 11 residues. V lost 7 bases to trimming and J lost 4 bases; unmatched junction nucleotides: 0. In DNA form, the CDR3 reads TGCAGTGGCGGGAGGGCAGATACGCAGTATTTT. This codes for CSGGRADTQYF.

The genes are TRBV2 and TRBJ1-2, with TRBD1 matching over 11 bases. The V segment lost 7 bases and the J segment 8 bases; nucleotides outside the gene matches: 9. This CDR3 is 14 amino acids long. From germline, CDR1 is SNHLY and CDR2 FYNNEI. This chain's CDR3 is CASTGQGAFDGYTF. CDR3 DNA: TGTGCCAGCACAGGACAGGGGGCGTTTGACGGCTACACCTTC. Looking up the rest from reference TRBV2 and TRBJ1-2 gives the full variable domain: EPEVTQTPSHQVTQMGQEVILRCVPISNHLYFYWYRQILGQKVEFLVSFYNNEISEKSEIFDDQFSVERPDGSNFTLKIRSTKLEDSAMYFCASTGQGAFDGYTFGSGTRLTVV.

CDR3 coding DNA: TGTGCCAGCAGCAAAGCGTGGACAGGGGGAGTCTCTAACTATGGCTACACCTTC. Translated: CASSKAWTGGVSNYGYTF. The V gene is TRBV21-1, the J gene TRBJ1-2; the D call in the table, TRBD1, was not verified against the DNA. TRBV21-1 is a documented pseudogene. The CDR3 runs to 18 residues.

The chain couples TRBV5-1 to TRBJ2-2, with TRBD2 matching 12 bases. The CDR3 has 18 residues. With V trimmed by 4 bases and J by 2 bases, 9 bases remained unmatched. Looked up from germline, CDR1 is SGHRS and CDR2 is YFSETQ. The CDR3 DNA reads TGCGCCAGCAGCCGTGCCGGGACTAGCGGGCGTAACACCGGGGAGCTGTTTTTT. Amino acid sequence: CASSRAGTSGRNTGELFF.

The V and J genes are TRBV7-6 and TRBJ2-1; D may be TRBD2 (6 bases). Trimming pared 1 base from V and 4 bases from J, leaving 17 bases between. CDR1 SGHVS and CDR2 FNYEAQ come from the germline V gene. This CDR3 contains 17 residues. CDR3 nucleotides: TGTGCCAGCAGCTTAGGCCGTAGAGCGGGCGGTTACAATGAGCAGTTCTTC. Residues: CASSLGRRAGGYNEQFF.

In regard to this clone: Other DNA variants within this sample encode the same CDR3. The CDR3 DNA sequence: TGTGCCAGCAGCGTAGTCTTGGGGGGCGAGCAGTACTTC. As protein: CASSVVLGGEQYF. This chain connects TRBV9 to TRBJ2-7; possibly TRBD2 for D (6 bases). The germline V and J ends were trimmed by 0 bases and 6 bases, with 10 bases remaining between them. Germline V gives CDR1 SGDLS, CDR2 YYNGEE. The CDR3 is 13 residues long.

This chain joins TRBV27 and TRBJ2-7; 9 bases agree with TRBD2. Germline values: CDR1 MNHEY, CDR2 SMNVEV (reference sequence). The ends lost 7 bases at V and 8 bases at J; junction bases unmatched: 12. The CDR3 is 14 amino acids. The CDR3 DNA is TGTGCCAGCACCTTAGCGGGAGTCGGGTTTCAGCAGTACTTC. Its translation is CASTLAGVGFQQYF.

This clone was detected a few times. The gene calls are TRBV6-4 and TRBJ2-1; TRBD2 matches 9 bases. The V and J ends lost 3 bases and 0 bases, in that order; junction bases with no gene match: 0. The germline V gene encodes CDR1 MRHNA and CDR2 SNTAGT. The CDR3 is 15 amino acids. The CDR3 DNA reads as TGTGCCAGCAGTGAGCGGGGGGGCTCCTACAATGAGCAGTTCTTC. Translation: CASSERGGSYNEQFF.

Only a few counts were recorded for this clone. This chain uses TRBV7-2 with TRBJ2-5, with TRBD2 as a possible D gene (6 bases). The CDR3 is made up of 16 amino acids. Germline assignment: CDR1 SGHTA and CDR2 FQGNSA. The germline V and J ends were trimmed by 5 bases and 3 bases, with 19 bases remaining between them. DNA of the CDR3: TGTGCCAGCAGCCGCTCCAGGCCAGGCGGGAAAGAGACCCAGTACTTC. Protein: CASSRSRPGGKETQYF.

The chain links TRBV7-6 to TRBJ2-1; TRBD2 agrees at 11 bases. Germline CDR1 is SGHVS and CDR2 is FNYEAQ. The CDR3 covers 18 residues. J lost 1 base, V lost 6 bases, and 11 bases had no gene match. The CDR3 sequence: CASSNPLAGGRSYNEQFF. The CDR3 coding sequence is TGTGCCAGCAGTAACCCTTTAGCGGGGGGGCGGTCCTACAATGAGCAGTTCTTC.

This clone was observed a few times. The rearrangement links TRBV18 to TRBJ1-1, with 8 bases that match TRBD1. V was clipped by 0 bases and J by 6 bases; unmatched bases: 6. The CDR3 has 15 residues. Germline lookup yields CDR1 KGHSH and CDR2 LQKENI. This CDR3 is CASSPPGQGGPEAFF. The CDR3 bases are TGTGCCAGCTCACCACCTGGACAGGGCGGCCCTGAAGCTTTCTTT.

The J gene is TRBJ1-4, the V gene TRBV28; TRBD1 aligns across 7 bases. CDR1 and CDR2 (germline): MDHEN, SYDVKM. The V segment lost 8 bases and the J segment 2 bases; nucleotides outside the gene matches: 5. The CDR3 is made up of 14 amino acids. The CDR3 coding sequence is TGTGCCAGCTCCGGACAGGCGACTAATGAAAAACTGTTTTTT. Amino acid sequence: CASSGQATNEKLFF.

The chain uses TRBV29-1 and TRBJ2-5; 13 bases map to TRBD2. J gave up 2 bases and V 4 bases, and 7 bases lay outside the gene matches. This CDR3 has 16 residues. CDR1 and CDR2 (germline): SQVTM, ANQGSEA. CDR3 bases: TGCAGCGTTGGGGGAAGACTAGCGGGGGGACAAGAGACCCAGTACTTC. Translated, it gives CSVGGRLAGGQETQYF.

The chain uses TRBV29-1 and TRBJ2-1, with D maybe TRBD1 (5 bases). Germline CDR1 SQVTM, CDR2 ANQGSEA. CDR3 length: 14 amino acids. The V end lost 3 bases, the J end lost 0 bases, and 9 bases lay between the germline ends. The CDR3 nucleotides are TGCAGCGTTGAGGGTCAGGGCTCCTACAATGAGCAGTTCTTC. Translating gives CSVEGQGSYNEQFF.

The chain carries TRBV7-8 and TRBJ1-1, with 7 nucleotides matching TRBD1. The CDR3 loop spans 15 amino acids. Trimming took 3 bases from V and 0 from J; bases not matched to a gene: 4. Germline CDR1 is SGHVS and CDR2 is FQNEAQ. CDR3 bases: TGTGCCAGCAGCTTCATCGGGACAGTGAACACTGAAGCTTTCTTT. It is translated as CASSFIGTVNTEAFF. Drawing the rest from reference TRBV7-8 and TRBJ1-1, the complete variable domain is GAGVSQSPRYKVAKRGQDVALRCDPISGHVSLFWYQQALGQGPEFLTYFQNEAQLDKSGLPSDRFFAERPEGSVSTLKIQRTQQEDSAVYLCASSFIGTVNTEAFFGQGTRLTVV.

The chain recombines TRBV11-2 with TRBJ2-5; the match to TRBD1 covers 7 bases. J gave up 5 bases and V 5 bases, and 11 bases lay outside the gene matches. Germline V gene sequence: CDR1 SGHAT, CDR2 FQNNGV. The CDR3 has 15 residues. The CDR3 region has the DNA TGTGCCAGCAGCCCTCGGACAGGTCGGGTGGAGACCCAGTACTTC. Its protein product is CASSPRTGRVETQYF.

The J gene is TRBJ2-5, the V gene TRBV7-8, with a weak D call TRBD2 (6 bases). CDR1 and CDR2 from the germline V gene are SGHVS and FQNEAQ. The V gene lost 5 bases and the J gene lost 2 bases, with 12 bases spanning the gap. The CDR3 loop spans 14 amino acids. The CDR3 bases are TGTGCCAGCAGCGATCTGGGGGGACAAGAGACCCAGTACTTC. It translates to CASSDLGGQETQYF.

This clone has just a few counts. The chain has TRBV9 and TRBJ2-1; 11 bases agree with TRBD2. Germline assignment: CDR1 SGDLS and CDR2 YYNGEE. The CDR3 loop spans 15 amino acids. V lost 3 bases, J lost 5 bases, and 4 bases stayed unmatched. The CDR3 protein is CASSGGLAVNNEQFF. As DNA, the CDR3 is TGTGCCAGCAGCGGGGGACTAGCGGTGAACAATGAGCAGTTCTTC. The variable domain in full, completed from reference TRBV9 and TRBJ2-1, reads DSGVTQTPKHLITATGQRVTLRCSPRSGDLSVYWYQQSLDQGLQFLIQYYNGEERAKGNILERFSAQQFPDLHSELNLSSLELGDSALYFCASSGGLAVNNEQFFGPGTRLTVL.

The chain carries TRBV7-9 and TRBJ2-3; TRBD1 is a possible D gene (6 bases). V was clipped by 4 bases and J by 0 bases, with 14 bases between them. The CDR3 contains 16 residues. Per germline, CDR1 SEHNR and CDR2 FQNEAQ (reference sequence). CDR3 residues: CASSSPGHLSTDTQYF. DNA of the CDR3: TGTGCCAGCAGCTCTCCGGGACACCTTAGCACAGATACGCAGTATTTT.

The J gene is TRBJ2-3, the V gene TRBV6-4; 9 bases agree with TRBD2. CDR1 and CDR2 from the germline V gene are MRHNA and SNTAGT. After removal of 5 bases from V and 6 bases from J, the junction contained 9 bases not matched to a gene. The CDR3 has 15 residues. CDR3 protein: CASSPGASGADTQYF. The CDR3 nucleotides read TGTGCCAGCAGTCCCGGGGCTAGCGGGGCGGATACGCAGTATTTT.